A single TCR beta chain is shown here with its context. No antigen is known for it. No much larger clone is present one base from it, and per-base qualities are unavailable. The record originates from a study of beta chain features in type 1 diabetes (dated by TCRdb to 2016 to 2019). Looking at the study overall: Mean age, gender distribution, total cell number and subset yield were not different between patients and healthy donors. A total of 90 million to 130 million sorted cells were examined across all samples, and a strong correlation was observed between cell number per subset and RNA yield. The study compared the TCRB repertoires of sorted circulating CD4+ T cell subsets in recently diagnosed type 1 diabetes patients with those in matched healthy donors. Regulatory and stem cell-like memory subsets were isolated from only 8 patients and roughly eight healthy donors, whereas naive and central memory subsets came from all 28 donors. General conclusions and limits of the study: Type 1 diabetes patients showed a moderate but significant shortening of TCRB CDR3 length in all four CD4+ subsets. Because cDNA was sequenced instead of genomic DNA, highly expressing activated cells could be over-represented, though the groups showed no difference in activation or CD3 levels. The naive, central memory and regulatory TCRB repertoires appeared to resemble one another more closely among patients than among healthy donors. Because small numbers of individuals were included in the HLA sub-analyses, any influence of HLA type on TCRB rearrangement was left unresolved. PCR may preferentially amplify shorter templates, but because patient and control samples were amplified and corrected together, any resulting skew would affect both groups equally. At VDJ recombination sites, type 1 diabetes patients had fewer insertions and more deleted nucleotides, which implies abnormalities in thymic rearrangement.

All of the isolated RNA was reverse transcribed with the High Capacity cDNA Reverse Transcription Kit, so expressed TCRB transcripts were sequenced. Deep immunoSEQ sequencing was performed on naive, central memory and regulatory T cell samples, with an average of roughly 3.6 million total reads per sample. After sorted cells were lysed in RLT buffer, RNA was extracted with DNase-treated RNeasy Micro or Mini kits, with the choice depending on cell number. Each cell subset was processed separately to prevent cross-contamination, with patient and healthy donor samples processed together. The immunoSEQ multiplex PCR was used to amplify TCRB sequences from cDNA, yielding 87-bp fragments that span the CDR3 region. Sequencing of the amplicons was done on the Illumina HiSeq platform. In the source study's methods: Synthetic template baselines were used to correct PCR bias computationally, reads within Hamming distance 2 were collapsed, and singletons that could not be merged were discarded. By aligning reads against IMGT, V, D and J genes, CDR3 length, and insertions or deletions at six rearrangement sites were assigned. Clonotype counts were normalized to sorted cell number within each subset before computing true diversity and Gini coefficients with the tcR R package. The overlap coefficient, calculated on TCRB nucleotide sequences, was used to quantify repertoire sharing. As a proxy for the pre-selection repertoire, out-of-frame TCRB sequences from naive cells were analyzed. This is the immuneACCESS table as TCRdb keeps it, with only in-frame sequences that have V and J called. A part of the clones is gone; compared with another copy, unresolved V genes explain less than half, and the rest is unexplained. V, J and clone size were drawn from that table, and D and trimming were deduced from the DNA. This sample lists 810,000 or so clones; about a sixth were detected once. The top ten clones comprise 0.02% to 0.03% of the sample.

A single peripheral blood draw of about 120 mL on average was collected from each donor into heparinised tubes. Using a panel that included CD45RO, CCR7, CD25, CD127, CD95 and CD27, naive, central memory, regulatory and stem cell-like memory CD4+ T cells were sorted on a BD FACSAria II. Purity was above 95% for every sorted population. PBMCs were isolated right away by Lymphoprep density gradient centrifugation and were stained directly, without culture. Samples were stained and sorted in pairs, with one healthy donor and one patient per experiment, so that batch effects were minimized. The sequenced sample was naive CD4+ T cells from blood. Taken with the paper, the label for cell subset or site translates to: true naive CD4+ T cells. The receptor was isolated from a woman between 18 and 30 years old in good health.

The DNA reads as follows: TGTGCCAGCAGCCAAGTAACGGACACTGAAGCTTTCTTT. Its translation is CASSQVTDTEAFF. This chain joins TRBV4-2 to TRBJ1-1; the D gene cannot be named for sure. From the cysteine up to the phenylalanine, the CDR3 has a length of 13 residues. Just CDR3 DNA is preserved here, 39 bases in frame from base 1. The germline ends are 6 bases apart after V is trimmed by 1 base and J by 3 bases. CDR1 and CDR2 are read off the germline V gene as LGHNA and YNFKEQ.